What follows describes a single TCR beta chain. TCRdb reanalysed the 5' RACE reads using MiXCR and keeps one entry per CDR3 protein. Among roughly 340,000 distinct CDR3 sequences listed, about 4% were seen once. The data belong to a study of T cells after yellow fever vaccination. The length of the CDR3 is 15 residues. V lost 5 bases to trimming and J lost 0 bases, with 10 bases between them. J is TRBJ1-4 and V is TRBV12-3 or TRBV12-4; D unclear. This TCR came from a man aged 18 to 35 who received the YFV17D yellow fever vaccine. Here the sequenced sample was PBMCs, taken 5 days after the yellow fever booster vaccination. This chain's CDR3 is CASSPPGTTNEKLFF. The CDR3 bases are TGTGCCAGCAGTCCCCCAGGAACAACTAATGAAAAACTGTTTTTT.